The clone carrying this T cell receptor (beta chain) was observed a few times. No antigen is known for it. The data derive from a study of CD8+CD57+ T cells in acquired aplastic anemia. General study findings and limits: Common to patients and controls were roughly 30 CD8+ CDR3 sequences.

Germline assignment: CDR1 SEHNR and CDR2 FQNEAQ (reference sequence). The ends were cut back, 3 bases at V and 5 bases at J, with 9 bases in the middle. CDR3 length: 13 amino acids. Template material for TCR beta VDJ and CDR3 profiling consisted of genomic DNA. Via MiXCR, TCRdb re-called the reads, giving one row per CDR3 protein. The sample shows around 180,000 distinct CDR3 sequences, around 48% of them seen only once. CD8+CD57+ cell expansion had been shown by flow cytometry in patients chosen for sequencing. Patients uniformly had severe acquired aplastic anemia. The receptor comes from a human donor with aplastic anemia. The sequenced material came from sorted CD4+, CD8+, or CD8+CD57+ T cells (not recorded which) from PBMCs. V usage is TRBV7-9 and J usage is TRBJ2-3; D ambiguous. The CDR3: CASSFPDKDTQYF. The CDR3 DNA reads TGTGCCAGCAGCTTTCCAGACAAAGATACGCAGTATTTT.